The text below deals with one TCR beta chain. Its antigen is unidentified. As the sequencing template, cDNA was produced by extracting RNA and reverse transcribing it. TCRdb keeps only in-frame clones here, not all; method: immunoSEQ multiplex PCR. The sample consists of approximately 200,000 clones, 45% to 75% of them appearing once. Treatment given: oral pan-JAK inhibitor, 5-10 mg twice daily. Patients with alopecia areata provided lesional scalp punch biopsies as well as peripheral blood. CDR1 is MDHEN and CDR2 is SYDVKM in the germline V gene. This CDR3 region has 15 residues. Trimming cost V 6 bases and J 4 bases; bases outside gene matches: 8. This sample is drawn from a study of CD8+ T cells in alopecia areata. General study results and limits: In blood and scalp, many expanded lesional clones persisted during tofacitinib.

The chain couples TRBV28 to TRBJ1-5, with 8 bases fitting TRBD1. The material was CD4+ T cells sorted from blood, obtained at week 4, from a patient treated with tofacitinib. The TCR sequence derives from a human donor with alopecia areata. The CDR3 coding sequence is TGTGCCAGCAGCCCCGGACAGGGATGGAATCAGCCCCAGCATTTT. It encodes CASSPGQGWNQPQHF.